These 20 T cell receptor beta chains share one sample of origin, sequenced in a study of blood T cells in healthy people across ages. Primers used in a second PCR of roughly 7 to 11 cycles were a sample-barcoded 5' primer and a J-beta primer mix. MiXCR, run by TCRdb on the 5' RACE reads, gives a single entry per CDR3 protein. The sample consists of approximately 290,000 distinct CDR3 sequences, roughly 27% of them appearing once. Sequencing was performed on blood. These receptors were collected from a woman in her seventies in good health.

This clonotype was counted a single time. This chain uses TRBV2 with TRBJ2-5; D call uncertain. The J call is in doubt because the DNA end fits TRBJ2-1 better. The germline V gene encodes CDR1 SNHLY and CDR2 FYNNEI. The CDR3 sequence is 12 residues long. CDR3 sequence: CASSEGIIEQFF. CDR3 nucleotide sequence: TGTGCCAGCAGTGAAGGTATTATTGAGCAGTTCTTC.

The chain couples TRBV5-1 to TRBJ2-5, with D perhaps TRBD1 (6 bases). Germline CDR1 SGHRS, CDR2 YFSETQ. The CDR3 totals 14 residues. V gave up 4 bases and J gave up 3 bases, with 13 bases separating them. The DNA for the CDR3 is TGCGCCAGCAGCCGCGGCAACAGGGAAGAGACCCAGTACTTC. Amino acid sequence: CASSRGNREETQYF.

This clonotype was observed a few times. V and J are TRBV9 and TRBJ2-7; D is possibly TRBD2 (6 bases). Trimming took 2 bases from V and 1 from J, leaving 16 bases between them. Germline-derived CDR1 and CDR2 are SGDLS and YYNGEE. CDR3 length equals 16 residues. CDR3 region: CASSVGGTLGSYEQYF. Here the CDR3 DNA reads TGTGCCAGCAGCGTCGGAGGGACGCTTGGGTCCTACGAGCAGTACTTC.

In its sample, this clonotype was seen a few times. The chain recombines TRBV28 with TRBJ2-1; TRBD2 matches at 12 bases. V lost 4 bases, J lost 4 bases, and 5 bases stayed unmatched. From germline, CDR1 is MDHEN and CDR2 SYDVKM. CDR3 length: 16 amino acids. DNA for the CDR3: TGTGCCAGCAGTTCCTGGGGGACTAGCGGGTACAATGAGCAGTTCTTC. Amino acids: CASSSWGTSGYNEQFF.

The V gene is TRBV12-3 or TRBV12-4, the J gene TRBJ1-1; 7 nucleotides line up with TRBD1. Trimming removed 3 bases from V and 3 bases from J; junction bases left unmatched: 4. The CDR3 sequence is 14 residues long. The CDR3 nucleotides read TGTGCCAGCAGTTTCGACAGGGCGGACACTGAAGCTTTCTTT. As protein: CASSFDRADTEAFF.

The J gene is TRBJ1-3, the V gene TRBV7-2; no clear D gene. The CDR3 contains 14 residues. Trimming removed 4 bases at V and 5 bases at J, with 12 bases between. Per germline, CDR1 SGHTA and CDR2 FQGNSA. The CDR3 reads CASSSWEGRNTIYF. CDR3 coding DNA: TGTGCCAGCAGCTCCTGGGAAGGTCGAAACACCATATATTTT.

In its sample, this clonotype was seen a few times. This CDR3 is CASSFPQRGTYEQYF. CDR3 bases: TGTGCCAGCAGTTTCCCCCAAAGGGGCACCTACGAGCAGTACTTC. The chain is built from TRBV28 and TRBJ2-7; a weak D match, TRBD1 (5 bases). Germline V gene lookup returns CDR1 MDHEN and CDR2 SYDVKM. The CDR3 has 15 residues. Between the trimmed V and J ends, which lost 3 bases and 2 bases, there was a span of 14 bases.

This clonotype came up a few times. The rearrangement joins TRBV12-3 or TRBV12-4 to TRBJ2-7; 9 nucleotides line up with TRBD1. There are 14 residues in the CDR3. V lost 6 bases and J lost 4; bases outside the gene matches: 7. The CDR3 DNA follows: TGTGCCAGCAGCCGCACAGGGGGCAGATACGAGCAGTACTTC. It translates to CASSRTGGRYEQYF.

The rearrangement links TRBV7-2 to TRBJ1-4, with TRBD1 matching over 7 bases. CDR3 length equals 14 residues. With V trimmed by 5 bases and J by 2 bases, 2 bases remained unmatched. Germline V gene lookup returns CDR1 SGHTA and CDR2 FQGNSA. Here the CDR3 reads CASSQQGTNEKLFF. CDR3 DNA: TGTGCCAGCAGCCAACAGGGGACTAATGAAAAACTGTTTTTT.

This rearrangement joins TRBV19 to TRBJ2-5; 11 bases are a match to TRBD1. Germline values: CDR1 LNHDA, CDR2 SQIVND (reference sequence). The CDR3 spans 13 residues. With 7 bases clipped from V and 4 bases from J, the junction kept 2 bases outside the gene matches. CDR3 DNA sequence: TGTGCCAGTATGGGACAGGGGGGAGAGACCCAGTACTTC. Translation: CASMGQGGETQYF.

This chain joins TRBV7-2 and TRBJ1-4; a weak D match, TRBD1 (5 bases). This CDR3 spans 16 amino acids. Germline CDR1 is SGHTA and CDR2 is FQGNSA. V lost 4 bases, J lost 5 bases, and 17 bases lay in between. This chain's CDR3 is CASSYRGVFRNEKLFF. For the CDR3, the DNA is TGTGCCAGCAGCTACCGGGGGGTTTTCCGAAATGAAAAACTGTTTTTT.

In its sample, this clonotype was seen a few times. The J gene is TRBJ2-1, the V gene TRBV7-9; D call uncertain. Looked up from germline, CDR1 is SEHNR and CDR2 is FQNEAQ (reference sequence). The CDR3 sequence is 16 residues long. V gave up 2 bases and J gave up 7 bases, with 18 bases separating them. CDR3 protein: CASSLRAVVGRNEQFF. In DNA, the CDR3 is TGTGCCAGCAGCTTACGTGCAGTAGTAGGGCGTAATGAGCAGTTCTTC.

V is TRBV20-1 and J is TRBJ1-2; 7 bases map to TRBD1. Losses at the gene ends were 2 bases for V and 5 bases for J; bases not matched to a gene: 8. Germline-derived CDR1 and CDR2 are DFQATT and SNEGSKA (reference sequence). This CDR3 has 14 amino acids. CDR3 DNA: TGCAGTGCTAGAAAGCAGGGGGGGCTTTATGGCTACACCTTC. Its translation is CSARKQGGLYGYTF.

The chain recombines TRBV7-6 with TRBJ1-6, with no clear D. V lost 2 bases and J 7 bases, leaving 6 bases between the germline ends. The CDR3 sequence is 13 residues long. Germline V gene lookup returns CDR1 SGHVS and CDR2 FNYEAQ. The CDR3 sequence is CASSLIQNSPLHF. The CDR3 DNA sequence: TGTGCCAGCAGCTTAATACAGAATTCACCCCTCCACTTT.

This clonotype has just a few counts. The V gene is TRBV20-1, the J gene TRBJ2-1; D uncertain. CDR1 is DFQATT, CDR2 SNEGSKA, per germline (reference sequence). The CDR3 spans 12 residues. Trimming cost V 6 bases and J 0 bases, with 6 bases left between them. Written as DNA, the CDR3 is TGCAGTGCGGCGATCTCCTACAATGAGCAGTTCTTC. The encoded protein is CSAAISYNEQFF.

The chain uses TRBV11-2 and TRBJ2-7, with 8 bases lining up with TRBD2. Germline assignment: CDR1 SGHAT and CDR2 FQNNGV. This CDR3 comprises 15 residues. V gave up 5 bases and J gave up 0 bases; unmatched junction bases: 6. CDR3 bases: TGTGCCAGCAGCATACTAGCGGATAGCTCCTACGAGCAGTACTTC. It is translated as CASSILADSSYEQYF.

A few counts support this clonotype. The chain uses TRBV6-2 or TRBV6-3 and TRBJ2-5; TRBD2 agrees at 9 bases. This CDR3 has 17 residues. The germline gives CDR1 MNHEY, CDR2 SVGEGT. The V and J ends lost 2 bases and 5 bases, in that order; junction bases with no gene match: 12. CDR3 residues: CASSYGLAGTRLETQYF. Here the CDR3 DNA reads TGTGCCAGCAGTTACGGGCTAGCGGGAACAAGGTTGGAGACCCAGTACTTC.

This chain joins TRBV28 and TRBJ2-4, with D perhaps given as TRBD1 or TRBD2 (5 bases each). This CDR3 is 17 amino acids long. Germline V lookup: CDR1 MDHEN, CDR2 SYDVKM. Trimming removed 3 bases at V and 2 bases at J, with 17 bases between. The CDR3 sequence: CASSFGTVEITKNIQYF. The DNA for the CDR3 is TGTGCCAGCAGTTTCGGGACGGTTGAGATAACCAAAAACATTCAGTACTTC.

V is TRBV6-1 and J is TRBJ1-2; 7 nucleotides line up with TRBD1. Germline V lookup: CDR1 MNHNS, CDR2 SASEGT. Unmatched junction bases numbered 20, after V lost 9 bases and J lost 4 bases. The CDR3 length is 17 residues. The CDR3 protein is CASVTLTGSDRGYGYTF. In DNA, the CDR3 is TGTGCCAGTGTAACTTTGACAGGGTCTGACCGGGGCTATGGCTACACCTTC.

The table lists this clonotype with a few counts. V usage is TRBV7-2 and J usage is TRBJ2-1, with D hard to call. CDR1 and CDR2 (germline): SGHTA, FQGNSA. The CDR3 runs 14 residues. V was pared by 1 base and J by 10 bases, with 14 bases between. The CDR3 loop is CASSLEVGLDEQFF. The DNA for the CDR3 is TGTGCCAGCAGCTTAGAGGTGGGATTGGACGAGCAGTTCTTC.